This T cell receptor (beta chain) was captured in a study of graft-versus-host responses after intestinal transplantation. Study in general: Multivisceral, liver-intestinal, or isolated intestinal transplants were given to recipients. Recipients were all induced with anti-thymocyte globulin, then given tacrolimus and steroids for 2 to 3 years. General study results and limits: The highest levels of circulating GvH clones went along with early declines in HvG clones after transplant.

With respect to this clone: The antigen is not known.

Generated by immunoSEQ multiplex PCR, the TCRdb table keeps only in-frame clones and is missing some. The table shows about 130,000 clones, with around 90% occurring only once. The specimen was unstimulated CD4+ T cells sorted from spleen or lymph node cells, collected before intestinal transplant. The clonotype originates from a human donor who received an intestinal transplant.

CDR3: CASSPRQGRGYTF. The CDR3, as DNA: TGCGCCAGCAGCCCTCGACAGGGACGAGGCTACACCTTC. This chain connects TRBV5-1 to TRBJ1-2, with 7 bases lining up with TRBD1. Germline loops: CDR1 SGHRS, CDR2 YFSETQ. Trimming took 4 bases from V and 8 from J; bases not matched to a gene: 8. This CDR3 region has 13 residues.